The sequence of this TCR beta chain was determined in a study of T cell repertoires in cytomegalovirus infection. This CDR3 is 15 amino acids long. The germline V gene encodes CDR1 SGHDT and CDR2 YYEEEE. V dropped 2 bases and J dropped 7 bases, with 13 bases sitting between them. To note about this clonotype: Its antigen is as yet unknown.

TCRdb reprocessed the reads with MiXCR, giving one entry per CDR3 protein. The sample lists some 500,000 distinct CDR3 sequences, about 40% occurring once. This TCR derives from a human donor in good health (CMV status not recorded). Some clones in this sample may be carry-over from other donors' samples. The genes are TRBV5-6 and TRBJ1-6; the D gene is possibly TRBD1 (5 bases). The sample was cultured PBMCs, taken from culture after CMV antigen stimulation. The CDR3 spells CASSFEQGGNSPLHF. The CDR3 bases are TGTGCCAGCAGCTTTGAGCAGGGTGGCAATTCACCCCTCCACTTT.